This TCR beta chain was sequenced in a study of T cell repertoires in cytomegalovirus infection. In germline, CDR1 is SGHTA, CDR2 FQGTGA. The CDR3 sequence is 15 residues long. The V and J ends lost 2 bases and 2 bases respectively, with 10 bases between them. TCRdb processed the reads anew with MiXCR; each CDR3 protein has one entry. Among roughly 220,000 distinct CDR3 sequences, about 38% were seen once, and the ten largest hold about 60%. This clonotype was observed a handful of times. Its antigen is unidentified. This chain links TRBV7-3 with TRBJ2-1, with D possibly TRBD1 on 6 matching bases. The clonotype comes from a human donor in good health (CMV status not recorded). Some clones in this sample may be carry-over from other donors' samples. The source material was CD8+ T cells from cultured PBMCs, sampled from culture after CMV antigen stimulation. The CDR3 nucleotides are TGTGCCAGCAGCTTATCAGGGGAAACCTACAATGAGCAGTTCTTC. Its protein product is CASSLSGETYNEQFF.